This T cell receptor (beta chain) was observed in a study of shared clonotypes between healthy human individuals (dated by TCRdb to 2019 to 2021). Concerning the study at large: The cohort included three men and two women between 18 and 49 years of age. Per donor, three plates each were used for CD4 naive and CD4 memory, two for CD8 naive, and one for CD8 memory. The study deeply sequenced blood TCR repertoires of 5 or 6 healthy adults to estimate repertoire size and the extent of clonotype sharing between individuals. To increase sequencing depth and limit assay-specific biases, TCR repertoire library preparation and sequencing were carried out by different laboratories using diverse techniques. Leukapheresis yielded between about 0.94 and 8.9 billion PBMCs per donor. Here is what the overall study found, with its caveats: Across a handful of donors, roughly 5% of naive CD4, approximately 3.6% of naive CD8, 2.3% of memory CD4, and approximately 0.42% of memory CD8 clonotypes were shared. Only blood was sampled, and tissue TCR repertoires likely differ from those in blood. Estimated clonotype richness was generally larger for naive than for memory subsets. Because the study included only a small number of donors, the genetic and exposure-history diversity represented was limited. Pairwise subsampling led to the expectation that sequencing depth would affect the degree of clonotype sharing among donors. Even with the large sequencing depth, rarefaction of the sorted-subset datasets indicated that sequencing was incomplete. Compared with non-shared clonotypes, clonotypes shared by all four sorted-subset donors had higher generation probabilities.

V trim: 3 bases; J trim: 10 bases; unmatched bases: 7. Taken from the germline V gene (reference sequence), the CDR1 and CDR2 loops are SGHNT and YYREEE. The CDR3 spans 15 residues, from the cysteine through the phenylalanine. Solely the CDR3 DNA is kept, with 45 bases framed from the first base. Healthy HIV-negative adults with no recently reported acute infections or vaccinations were included as donors. Only Caucasian adults living in Nashville, Tennessee, USA were represented among the donors. Magnetic negative selection was used to enrich CD4+ T cells, after which naive cells were positively selected on CD45RA and the negative fraction became the memory subset. After blood collection by leukapheresis, PBMCs were isolated using Ficoll-Histopaque density gradient centrifugation and then cryopreserved in the vapor phase of liquid nitrogen. Analytical flow cytometry was used to check the purity and quantity of each magnetically sorted T cell population. Each sorted fraction had its genomic DNA isolated and then quantified by UV absorbance on a Nanodrop 2000c.

Details on this clone: What this receptor recognizes is not known. One base away there is no much larger clone; base qualities are not given.

Using the deep immunoSEQ assay, TCR CDR3 regions were amplified from genomic DNA by multiplex PCR. Genomic DNA extracted from each cell subset was distributed evenly over all wells of several immunoSEQ 96-well plates, and each plate served as one replicate. For sorted subsets, around 200 ng genomic DNA, equal to tens of thousands of T cell genomes, was loaded into each replicate PCR. Purified libraries were measured with a Qubit 3.0 fluorometer, size-checked on a Bioanalyzer 2100, and measured again with the KAPA Library Quantification kit. Every immunoSEQ 96-well plate was sequenced on a dedicated single-read 150-cycle Illumina NextSeq 550 flow cell. For the original study's pipeline: Because only junctional sequences without quality scores were contained in the immunoSEQ output, filtering matching that applied to full-length reads could not be performed. Sequences were annotated with PyIR, a Python wrapper for IgBLAST v1.9, using IMGT germline references to assign V/J genes and CDR3. Reads were filtered out if the reads had weak V/J assignments (E-value above 1e-6), no CDR3, stop codons, out-of-frame junctions, or ambiguous translated residues. V3J clonotypes were defined by identical inferred V gene, J gene, and CDR3 amino acid sequence. The percentage overlap between two repertoires was calculated by dividing the number of shared unique clonotypes by the size of the smaller repertoire. Three approaches were used to assess repertoire richness: RTK rarefaction, the Chao1 estimator, and Recon v2.1 estimates of unobserved clonotypes. OLGA was used to compute generation probabilities for all TCRbeta clonotypes that the gDNA method yielded from a few donors. Sourced from immuneACCESS, this table was stored by TCRdb with only in-frame sequences that have V and J called. A share of the clones is absent; for the studies checked, an unresolved V gene accounts for under half, and the remainder has no known explanation. The V and J calls and the clone size are those of that table, but D and trimming were determined from the DNA. This sample comprises over a million clones, about 74% of them detected only once. The ten biggest clones cover over 1.3% of the sample.

In this chain, TRBV5-4 is recombined with TRBJ1-6; the central 10 bases match TRBD1. The sample consisted of memory CD4+ T cells sorted from blood. Sample cell subset or site, as interpreted from the label and publication: CD45RA-negative fraction. The TCR comes from a man aged 18 to 29 in good health. CDR3 reads: CASSSTTGGKSPLHF. The DNA reads TGTGCCAGCAGCTCCACGACAGGGGGCAAATCACCCCTCCACTTT.